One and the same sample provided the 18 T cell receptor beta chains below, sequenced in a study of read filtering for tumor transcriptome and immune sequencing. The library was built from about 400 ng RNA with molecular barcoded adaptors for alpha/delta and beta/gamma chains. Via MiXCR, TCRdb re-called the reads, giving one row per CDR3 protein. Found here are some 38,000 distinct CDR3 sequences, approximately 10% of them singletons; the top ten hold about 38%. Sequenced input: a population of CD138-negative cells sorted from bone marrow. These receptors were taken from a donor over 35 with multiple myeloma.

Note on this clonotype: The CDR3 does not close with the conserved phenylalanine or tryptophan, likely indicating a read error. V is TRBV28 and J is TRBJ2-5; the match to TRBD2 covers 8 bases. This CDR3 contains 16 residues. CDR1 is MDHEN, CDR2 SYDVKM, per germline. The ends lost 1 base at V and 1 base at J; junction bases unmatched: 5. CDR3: CASSLSSGGLQETQYL. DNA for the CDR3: TGTGCCAGCAGTTTATCCAGCGGGGGACTCCAAGAGACCCAGTACTTA.

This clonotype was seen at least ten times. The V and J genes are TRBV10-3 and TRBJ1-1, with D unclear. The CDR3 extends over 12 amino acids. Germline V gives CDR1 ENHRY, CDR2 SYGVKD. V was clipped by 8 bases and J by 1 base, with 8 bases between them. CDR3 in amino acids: CAIGGANTEAFF. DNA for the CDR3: TGTGCCATCGGAGGAGCGAACACTGAAGCTTTCTTT.

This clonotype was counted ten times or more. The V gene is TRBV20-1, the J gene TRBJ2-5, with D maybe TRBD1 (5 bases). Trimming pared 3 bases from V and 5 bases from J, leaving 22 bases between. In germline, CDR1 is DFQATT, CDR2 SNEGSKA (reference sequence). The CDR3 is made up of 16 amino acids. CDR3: CSASAFQGYGRETQYF. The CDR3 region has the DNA TGCAGTGCTAGTGCTTTCCAGGGATACGGTAGGGAGACCCAGTACTTC.

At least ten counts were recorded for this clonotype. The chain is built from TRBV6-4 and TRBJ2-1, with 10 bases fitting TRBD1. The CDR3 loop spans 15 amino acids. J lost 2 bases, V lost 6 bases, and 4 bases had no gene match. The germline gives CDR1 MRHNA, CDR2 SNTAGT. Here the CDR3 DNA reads TGTGCCAGCAGCCCCGGGACAGGGGCCTACAATGAGCAGTTCTTC. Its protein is CASSPGTGAYNEQFF.

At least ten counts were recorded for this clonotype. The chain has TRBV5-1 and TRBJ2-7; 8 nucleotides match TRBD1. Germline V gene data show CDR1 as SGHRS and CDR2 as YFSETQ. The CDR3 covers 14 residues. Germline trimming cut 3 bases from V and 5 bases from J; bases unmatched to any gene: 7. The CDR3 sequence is CASSSTGEWDEQYF. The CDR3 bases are TGCGCCAGCAGCTCGACAGGGGAGTGGGACGAGCAGTACTTC.

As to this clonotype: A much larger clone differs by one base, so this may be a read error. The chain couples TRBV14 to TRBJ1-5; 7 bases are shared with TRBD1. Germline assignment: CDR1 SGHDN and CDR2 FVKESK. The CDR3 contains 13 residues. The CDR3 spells CADRAVSNQPRHF. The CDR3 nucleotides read TGTGCAGACAGGGCGGTTAGCAATCAGCCCCGGCATTTT.

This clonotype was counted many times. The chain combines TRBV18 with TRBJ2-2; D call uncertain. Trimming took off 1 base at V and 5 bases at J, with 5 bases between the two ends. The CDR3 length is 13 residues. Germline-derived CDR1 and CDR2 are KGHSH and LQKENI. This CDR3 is CASSPQRTGELFF. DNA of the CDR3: TGTGCCAGCTCACCACAACGTACCGGGGAGCTGTTTTTT.

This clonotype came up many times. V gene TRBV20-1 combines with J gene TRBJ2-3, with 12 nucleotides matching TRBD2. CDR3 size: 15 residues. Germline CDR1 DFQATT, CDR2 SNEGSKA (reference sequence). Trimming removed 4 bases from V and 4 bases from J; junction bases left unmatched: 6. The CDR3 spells CSATPGLAGSDTQYF. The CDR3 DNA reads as TGCAGTGCTACCCCGGGACTAGCGGGTTCAGATACGCAGTATTTT.

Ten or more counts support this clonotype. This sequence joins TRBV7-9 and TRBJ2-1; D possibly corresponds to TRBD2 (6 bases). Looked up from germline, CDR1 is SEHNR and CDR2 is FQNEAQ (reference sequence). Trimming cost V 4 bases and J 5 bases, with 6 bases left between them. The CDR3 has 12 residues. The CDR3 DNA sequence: TGTGCCAGCAGCTGGGGGGACAATGAGCAGTTCTTC. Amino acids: CASSWGDNEQFF.

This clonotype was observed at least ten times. In DNA, the CDR3 is TGTGCCAGCAGCTTCACGGACGCCAGCTATGGCTACACCTTC. Translated: CASSFTDASYGYTF. The chain has TRBV7-9 and TRBJ1-2; D unresolved. Per germline, CDR1 SEHNR and CDR2 FQNEAQ (reference sequence). V was trimmed by 3 bases and J by 4 bases, leaving 12 bases between them. This CDR3 is 14 amino acids long.

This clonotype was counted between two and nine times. CDR3 sequence reads: CAISRTVNTDTQYF. Here the CDR3 DNA reads TGTGCCATCAGTCGGACAGTTAACACAGATACGCAGTATTTT. This chain connects TRBV10-3 to TRBJ2-3; a weak D match, TRBD1 (6 bases). Germline V CDR1 and CDR2: ENHRY, SYGVKD. The CDR3 totals 14 residues. V was cut by 5 bases and J by 2 bases, with 11 bases left in between.

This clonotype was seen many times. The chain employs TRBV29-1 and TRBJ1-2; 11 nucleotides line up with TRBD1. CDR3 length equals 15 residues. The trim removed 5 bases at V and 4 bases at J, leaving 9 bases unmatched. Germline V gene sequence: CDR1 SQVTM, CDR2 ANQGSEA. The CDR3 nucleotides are TGCAGCGTTACTCCCGGGACAGGGGGTGGCTATGGCTACACCTTC. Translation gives CSVTPGTGGGYGYTF. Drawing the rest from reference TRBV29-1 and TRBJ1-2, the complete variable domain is SAVISQKPSRDICQRGTSLTIQCQVDSQVTMMFWYRQQPGQSLTLIATANQGSEATYESGFVIDKFPISRPNLTFSTLTVSNMSPEDSSIYLCSVTPGTGGGYGYTFGSGTRLTVV.

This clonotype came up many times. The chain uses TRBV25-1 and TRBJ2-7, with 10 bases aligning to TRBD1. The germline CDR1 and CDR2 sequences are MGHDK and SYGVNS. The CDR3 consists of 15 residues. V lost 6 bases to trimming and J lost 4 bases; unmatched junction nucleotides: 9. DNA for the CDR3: TGTGCCAGCAGGGCACCGGGACAGGGGTATTACGAGCAGTACTTC. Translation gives CASRAPGQGYYEQYF.

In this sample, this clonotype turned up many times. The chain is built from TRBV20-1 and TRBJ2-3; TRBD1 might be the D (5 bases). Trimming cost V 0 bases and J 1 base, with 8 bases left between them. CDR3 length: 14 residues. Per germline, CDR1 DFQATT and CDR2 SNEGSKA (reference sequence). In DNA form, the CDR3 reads TGCAGTGCTAGAGACCCGACAGGCACAGATACGCAGTATTTT. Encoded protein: CSARDPTGTDTQYF.

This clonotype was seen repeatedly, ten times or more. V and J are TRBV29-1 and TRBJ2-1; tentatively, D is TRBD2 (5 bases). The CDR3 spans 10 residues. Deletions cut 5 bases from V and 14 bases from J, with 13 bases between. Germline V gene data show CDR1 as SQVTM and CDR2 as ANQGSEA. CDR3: CSVRTLIEFF. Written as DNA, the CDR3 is TGCAGCGTTCGGACTTTAATAGAGTTCTTC.

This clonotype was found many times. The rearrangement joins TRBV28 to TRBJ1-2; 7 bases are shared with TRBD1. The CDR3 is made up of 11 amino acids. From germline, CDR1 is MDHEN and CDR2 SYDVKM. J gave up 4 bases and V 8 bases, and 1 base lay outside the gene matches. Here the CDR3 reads CASWTGYGYTF. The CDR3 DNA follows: TGTGCCAGCTGGACAGGCTATGGCTACACCTTC.

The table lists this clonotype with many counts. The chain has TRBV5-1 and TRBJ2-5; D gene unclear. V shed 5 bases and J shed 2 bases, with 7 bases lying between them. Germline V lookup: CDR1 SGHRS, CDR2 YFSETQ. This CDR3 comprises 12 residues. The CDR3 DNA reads TGCGCCAGCAGTTCTTCTCAAGAGACCCAGTACTTC. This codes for CASSSSQETQYF. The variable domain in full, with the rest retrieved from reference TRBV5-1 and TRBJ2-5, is KAGVTQTPRYLIKTRGQQVTLSCSPISGHRSVSWYQQTPGQGLQFLFEYFSETQRNKGNFPGRFSGRQFSNSRSEMNVSTLELGDSALYLCASSSSQETQYFGPGTRLLVL.

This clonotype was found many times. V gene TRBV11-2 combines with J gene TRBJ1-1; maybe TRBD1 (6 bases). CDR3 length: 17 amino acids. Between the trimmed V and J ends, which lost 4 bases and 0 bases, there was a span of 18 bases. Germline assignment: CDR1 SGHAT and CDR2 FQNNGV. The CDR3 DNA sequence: TGTGCCAGCAGCTACCGATTACAGGGACAAATGAACACTGAAGCTTTCTTT. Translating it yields CASSYRLQGQMNTEAFF.